These T cell receptor beta chains were read from a single sample in a study of beta chain features in type 1 diabetes. Clones were sequenced by immunoSEQ multiplex PCR, and TCRdb holds only the in-frame ones, with some missing. The sample has 330,000 or so clones; about 14% are singletons. The specimen was central memory CD4+ T cells from blood. Source of these receptors: a man in his thirties or forties in good health. CDR3s leave out the opening cysteine and the closing phenylalanine or tryptophan.

cdr3_aa	v_call	j_call
ASSLGRGSYGYT	TRBV7-2	TRBJ1-2
ASSLSGPRETQY	TRBV7-2	TRBJ2-5
AISGDREVYGYT	TRBV10-3	TRBJ1-2
ASSRDRANTEAF	TRBV19	TRBJ1-1
ASSLEQGQETQY	TRBV7-7	TRBJ2-5
ASSQVGGISGANVLT	TRBV4-3	TRBJ2-6
ASSQVNLVTSVGEQF	TRBV4-1	TRBJ2-1
ASSLVGTSGSTDTQY	TRBV11-3	TRBJ2-3
SVGLAGRELF	TRBV29-1	TRBJ2-2
AWSGDPSKGPLH	TRBV30	TRBJ1-6
ASSLRTSGLGLNEQF	TRBV5-1	TRBJ2-1
ASSQVDRENAEAF	TRBV4-1	TRBJ1-1
ASSQQGNTDTQY	TRBV7-9	TRBJ2-3
ASSRQVSAGELF	TRBV7-2	TRBJ2-2
ASSDRGQRNQPQH	TRBV10-3	TRBJ1-5
ASTRDGGGELF	TRBV5-1	TRBJ2-2
ASSFTQGYEQY	TRBV11-3	TRBJ2-7
ASSPSLAGTSTDTQY	TRBV25-1	TRBJ2-3
ASSQAGTGLNEQF	TRBV4-1	TRBJ2-1
ASSLDPRVRTEAF	TRBV11-2	TRBJ1-1
ASSEGYNSPLH	TRBV6-5	TRBJ1-6
ASSQVASRGNTIY	TRBV14	TRBJ1-3
ASSLSVQETQY	TRBV11-2	TRBJ2-5
ASSLGARRSDEQF	TRBV5-4	TRBJ2-1